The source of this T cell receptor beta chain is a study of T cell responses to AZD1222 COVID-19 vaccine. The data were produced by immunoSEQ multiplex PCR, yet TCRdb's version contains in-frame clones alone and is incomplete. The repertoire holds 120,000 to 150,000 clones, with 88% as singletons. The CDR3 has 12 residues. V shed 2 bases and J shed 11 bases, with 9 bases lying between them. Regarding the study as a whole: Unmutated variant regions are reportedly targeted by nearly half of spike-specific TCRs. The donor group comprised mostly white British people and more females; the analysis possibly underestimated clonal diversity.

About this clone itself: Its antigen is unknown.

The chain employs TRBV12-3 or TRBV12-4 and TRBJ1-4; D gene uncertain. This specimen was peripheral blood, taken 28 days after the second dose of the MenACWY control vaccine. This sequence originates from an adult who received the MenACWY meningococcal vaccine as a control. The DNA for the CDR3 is TGTGCCAGCAGTTTATTCAAAGAGAAACTGTTTTTT. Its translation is CASSLFKEKLFF.